Following are 25 T cell receptor beta chains from one sample sequenced in a study of radiation and T cells in renal cell carcinoma. Time point indicated: blood 2 weeks post-SBRT. Regarding treatment: 15 Gy SBRT to primary tumor, nephrectomy 4 weeks later. Only in-frame clones appear in the TCRdb table, and some are missing; sequencing was by immunoSEQ multiplex PCR. The data show 160,000 or so clones, roughly 87% seen once. This sample comprised blood, obtained from a patient whose treatment included radiotherapy and nephrectomy. Every receptor here comes from a woman between 45 and 60 years old with renal cell carcinoma.

CDR3 nucleotide sequence: TGTGCTAGTGGTTCGAACCCGGGGGGGGAGGTGAATCAGCCCCAGCATTTT. This translates into CASGSNPGGEVNQPQHF. The chain employs TRBV12-5 and TRBJ1-5; D is possibly TRBD1 (5 bases). This CDR3 is built from 17 residues. V gave up 4 bases and J gave up 4 bases, with 20 bases separating them. Per germline, CDR1 LGHNT and CDR2 FRNRAP.

This chain links TRBV6-5 with TRBJ1-1; D is undetermined. Germline CDR1 MNHEY, CDR2 SVGAGI. The CDR3 contains 13 residues. V gave up 2 bases and J gave up 1 base, with 5 bases separating them. CDR3: CASSYKRNTEAFF. CDR3 DNA sequence: TGTGCCAGCAGTTACAAGAGGAACACTGAAGCTTTCTTT.

The chain employs TRBV19 and TRBJ1-2; TRBD1 matches 7 bases. The CDR3 runs 16 residues. The germline CDR1 and CDR2 sequences are LNHDA and SQIVND (reference sequence). Trimming removed 3 bases from V and 8 bases from J; junction bases left unmatched: 15. The CDR3 reads CASSMEQGGRQRGYTF. The CDR3 coding sequence is TGTGCCAGTAGTATGGAGCAAGGGGGCAGACAGCGCGGCTACACCTTC.

Here the CDR3 DNA reads TGTGCCAGCAGCCAAGGAAGGTATGGCTACACCTTC. As protein: CASSQGRYGYTF. The V call is TRBV14, the J call TRBJ1-2; D is unclear. The V end was cut by 1 base, the J end by 5 bases, with 5 bases between. Germline assignment: CDR1 SGHDN and CDR2 FVKESK. This CDR3 region has 12 residues.

The sample holds one count of this clone. The genes are TRBV7-9 and TRBJ2-3; the D gene could be TRBD1 or TRBD2 (5 bases each). The germline V and J ends were trimmed by 1 base and 5 bases, with 13 bases remaining between them. The CDR3 is 15 residues long. Germline V gives CDR1 SEHNR, CDR2 FQNEAQ (reference sequence). CDR3: CASSLEGLRGDTQYF. In nucleotides, the CDR3 is TGTGCCAGCAGCTTAGAGGGCTTGAGGGGAGATACGCAGTATTTT.

The genes are TRBV7-2 and TRBJ2-1, with a tentative D call TRBD2 (6 bases). With 5 bases removed from V and 5 bases from J, the gap between germline ends came to 16 bases. CDR3 length: 15 residues. Germline assignment: CDR1 SGHTA and CDR2 FQGNSA. The CDR3 spells CASSPMGGLNNEQFF. The CDR3 coding sequence is TGTGCCAGCAGCCCAATGGGGGGTTTAAACAATGAGCAGTTCTTC.

This chain links TRBV4-3 with TRBJ1-1; D is undetermined. From germline, CDR1 is LGHNA and CDR2 YSLEER. V lost 7 bases, J lost 0 bases, and 18 bases lay in between. The CDR3 is 16 amino acids. The CDR3 loop is CASTRTGNSLNTEAFF. The CDR3 DNA follows: TGCGCCAGCACGAGGACGGGCAACTCGTTGAACACTGAAGCTTTCTTT.

This chain joins TRBV5-1 and TRBJ2-2; D might be TRBD1 (6 bases). Trimming took off 4 bases at V and 4 bases at J, with 17 bases between the two ends. The CDR3 spans 16 residues. The germline V gene encodes CDR1 SGHRS and CDR2 YFSETQ. CDR3 amino acids: CASSQVDRSLTGELFF. CDR3 bases: TGCGCCAGCAGCCAGGTTGACAGGTCCCTCACCGGGGAGCTGTTTTTT.

The chain carries TRBV9 and TRBJ2-1; 7 nucleotides align to TRBD2. There are 15 residues in the CDR3. Germline V gene data show CDR1 as SGDLS and CDR2 as YYNGEE. V lost 3 bases and J lost 0; bases outside the gene matches: 3. CDR3 bases: TGTGCCAGCAGCGGGACGGGGGGCTCCTACAATGAGCAGTTCTTC. This sequence encodes CASSGTGGSYNEQFF.

The chain links TRBV6-5 to TRBJ1-1; 8 bases are shared with TRBD1. Unmatched junction bases numbered 3, after V lost 0 bases and J lost 3 bases. There are 15 residues in the CDR3. The V gene's germline CDR1 is MNHEY and CDR2 SVGAGI. DNA of the CDR3: TGTGCCAGCAGTTACTCCCCAGGGGGCGACACTGAAGCTTTCTTT. This translates into CASSYSPGGDTEAFF.

V usage is TRBV6-6 and J usage is TRBJ2-1; D may be TRBD1 (5 bases). The CDR3 has 15 residues. Trimming removed 2 bases at V and 2 bases at J, with 10 bases between. CDR1 and CDR2 (germline): MNHNY, SVGAGI (reference sequence). CDR3 amino acids: CASSYRGGTYNEQFF. In DNA form, the CDR3 reads TGTGCCAGCAGTTACAGGGGTGGAACCTACAATGAGCAGTTCTTC.

The gene calls are TRBV7-2 and TRBJ1-1; possibly TRBD1 for D (6 bases). The CDR3 loop spans 14 amino acids. V was cut by 0 bases and J by 4 bases, with 9 bases left in between. Germline CDR1 is SGHTA and CDR2 is FQGNSA. CDR3 sequence: CASSLAWGATEAFF. In nucleotides, the CDR3 is TGTGCCAGCAGCTTAGCGTGGGGGGCCACTGAAGCTTTCTTT.

This chain connects TRBV9 to TRBJ1-6; D perhaps matches TRBD1 (5 bases). Per the germline V gene, CDR1 is SGDLS and CDR2 is YYNGEE. This CDR3 has 15 amino acids. Trimming removed 2 bases from V and 7 bases from J, with 13 bases in between. CDR3: CASSVSQGLNSPLHF. The CDR3 coding sequence is TGTGCCAGCAGCGTGAGTCAGGGTCTGAATTCACCCCTCCACTTT.

The V call is TRBV6-5, the J call TRBJ2-3; TRBD2 matches 8 bases. Looked up from germline, CDR1 is MNHEY and CDR2 is SVGAGI. CDR3 length equals 15 residues. Trimming at V came to 0 bases and at J to 4 bases, leaving 3 bases not matched to a gene. CDR3 DNA sequence: TGTGCCAGCAGTTACTCGGGGCGGGGGGCAGATACGCAGTATTTT. The encoded protein is CASSYSGRGADTQYF.

V gene TRBV30 combines with J gene TRBJ1-5; possible D gene TRBD1, 5 bases. Germline CDR1 is GTSNPN and CDR2 is SVGIG (reference sequence). Trimming pared 0 bases from V and 6 bases from J, leaving 12 bases between. This CDR3 spans 14 amino acids. This chain's CDR3 is CAWSVVGVVQPQHF. The CDR3 DNA follows: TGTGCCTGGAGTGTAGTAGGGGTGGTTCAGCCCCAGCATTTT.

This clone occurred a few times. The chain combines TRBV19 with TRBJ2-7, with D perhaps assigned TRBD1 or TRBD2 (7 bases each). Germline CDR1 and CDR2: LNHDA and SQIVND (reference sequence). V was cut by 3 bases and J by 5 bases, with 11 bases left in between. The CDR3 is 13 residues long. CDR3 protein: CASSMAGGDEQYF. CDR3 nucleotides: TGTGCCAGTAGTATGGCAGGGGGGGACGAGCAGTACTTC.

The chain combines TRBV9 with TRBJ1-5; maybe TRBD1 (5 bases). The CDR3 totals 14 residues. Germline V gene data show CDR1 as SGDLS and CDR2 as YYNGEE. Between the trimmed V and J ends, which lost 2 bases and 9 bases, there was a span of 15 bases. Here the CDR3 reads CASSVEGSQGPQHF. CDR3 DNA: TGTGCCAGCAGCGTTGAGGGGTCCCAGGGGCCCCAGCATTTT.

V and J are TRBV19 and TRBJ1-5, with D unresolved. The ends were cut back, 5 bases at V and 4 bases at J, with 18 bases in the middle. The CDR3 is 16 residues long. Germline V gene data show CDR1 as LNHDA and CDR2 as SQIVND (reference sequence). CDR3 nucleotides: TGTGCCAGTAGTCTCGGCGGTCTGGGGAGGAATCAGCCCCAGCATTTT. Translating gives CASSLGGLGRNQPQHF.

The chain combines TRBV29-1 with TRBJ1-4; D is undetermined. The V end was cut by 4 bases, the J end by 0 bases, with 15 bases between. The germline V gene has CDR1 SQVTM and CDR2 ANQGSEA. The CDR3 has 16 amino acids. CDR3 amino acids: CSVGKLGGATNEKLFF. CDR3 nucleotide sequence: TGCAGCGTTGGGAAGCTGGGAGGAGCAACTAATGAAAAACTGTTTTTT. The whole variable domain, filled in from reference TRBV29-1 and TRBJ1-4, reads SAVISQKPSRDICQRGTSLTIQCQVDSQVTMMFWYRQQPGQSLTLIATANQGSEATYESGFVIDKFPISRPNLTFSTLTVSNMSPEDSSIYLCSVGKLGGATNEKLFFGSGTQLSVL.

The gene calls are TRBV5-6 and TRBJ2-7, with 12 bases that match TRBD1. This CDR3 region has 14 residues. V gave up 4 bases and J gave up 4 bases; unmatched junction bases: 3. CDR1 and CDR2 (germline): SGHDT, YYEEEE. This chain's CDR3 is CASSRDRGRYEQYF. The DNA for the CDR3 is TGTGCCAGCAGCCGGGACAGGGGGCGGTACGAGCAGTACTTC.

The V gene is TRBV7-8, the J gene TRBJ1-3; D call uncertain. V lost 0 bases to trimming and J lost 7 bases, with 10 bases between them. CDR1 is SGHVS and CDR2 is FQNEAQ in the germline V gene. The CDR3 totals 14 residues. The CDR3 nucleotides are TGTGCCAGCAGCTTAGCGCGGAAGGGTAACACCATATATTTT. It codes for CASSLARKGNTIYF.

J is TRBJ2-2 and V is TRBV4-3; D could derive from TRBD1 or TRBD2 (5 bases each). V was cut by 8 bases and J by 3 bases, with 22 bases left in between. Germline V lookup: CDR1 LGHNA, CDR2 YSLEER. The CDR3 is made up of 17 amino acids. CDR3 residues: CASRPKLGRGYTGELFF. The CDR3 DNA sequence: TGCGCCAGCCGACCCAAGCTGGGACGGGGTTACACCGGGGAGCTGTTTTTT.

V gene TRBV2 combines with J gene TRBJ2-3; TRBD2 matches at 14 bases. The CDR3 runs to 19 residues. Trimming cost V 6 bases and J 0 bases; bases outside gene matches: 11. CDR1 SNHLY and CDR2 FYNNEI come from the germline V gene. The CDR3 is CASSASGLAGATSTDTQYF. CDR3 nucleotide sequence: TGTGCCAGCAGCGCCTCGGGACTAGCGGGGGCCACTAGCACAGATACGCAGTATTTT.

The J gene is TRBJ1-2, the V gene TRBV4-3; D unclear. Per germline, CDR1 LGHNA and CDR2 YSLEER. The CDR3 consists of 16 residues. Trimming pared 0 bases from V and 3 bases from J, leaving 14 bases between. CDR3 region: CASSQDLTLGDYGYTF. Written as DNA, the CDR3 is TGCGCCAGCAGCCAAGATTTGACCCTGGGTGACTATGGCTACACCTTC.

This chain connects TRBV14 to TRBJ1-2; no definite D call. This CDR3 spans 14 amino acids. Germline-derived CDR1 and CDR2 are SGHDN and FVKESK. Trimming cost V 3 bases and J 1 base, with 9 bases left between them. CDR3 amino acids: CASSHPPDNYGYTF. Written as DNA, the CDR3 is TGTGCCAGCAGCCACCCTCCGGATAACTATGGCTACACCTTC.